This entry features one TCR beta chain sequence. Its antigen is not known. V lost 3 bases to trimming and J lost 5 bases, with 8 bases between them. The V gene's germline CDR1 is SGHTA and CDR2 FQGTGA. There are 13 residues in the CDR3. Missing from this donor's record is the CMV serostatus. The PCR employed 60 Vbeta primers together with 13 Jbeta primers. Here immunoSEQ multiplex PCR was the method, and the copy in TCRdb shows in-frame clones only, minus some. The sample consists of about 150,000 clones, roughly 78% of them appearing once. The record originates from a study of cytomegalovirus exposure and HLA in healthy donors. General study results and limits: An ancestry cluster, one associated with Asian ancestry, reportedly showed fewer N-insertions than the approximately 670-donor mean in a later analysis.

This chain uses TRBV7-3 with TRBJ1-5; tentative D call: TRBD1 (5 bases). Sample: PBMCs. This TCR was recovered from a young man in good health. The CDR3 bases are TGTGCCAGCAGCTTGGACATTTATCAGCCCCAGCATTTT. Its translation: CASSLDIYQPQHF.